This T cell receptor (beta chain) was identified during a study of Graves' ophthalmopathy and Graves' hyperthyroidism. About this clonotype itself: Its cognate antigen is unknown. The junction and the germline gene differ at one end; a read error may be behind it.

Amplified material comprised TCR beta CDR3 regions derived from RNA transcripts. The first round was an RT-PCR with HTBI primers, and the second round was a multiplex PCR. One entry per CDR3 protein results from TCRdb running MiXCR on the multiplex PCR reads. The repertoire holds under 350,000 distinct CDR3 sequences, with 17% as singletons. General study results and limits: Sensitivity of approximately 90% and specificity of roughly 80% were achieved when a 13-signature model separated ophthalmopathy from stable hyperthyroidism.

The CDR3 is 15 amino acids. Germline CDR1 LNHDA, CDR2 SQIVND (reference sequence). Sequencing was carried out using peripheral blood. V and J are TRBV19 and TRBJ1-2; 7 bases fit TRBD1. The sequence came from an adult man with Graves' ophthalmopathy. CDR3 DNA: TGTGGCAGTAGTATGCGGGGACAGCCTAACTATGGCTACACCTTC. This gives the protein CGSSMRGQPNYGYTF.